This T cell receptor beta chain was retrieved from a study of blood T cell repertoires in COVID-19. Overall study: Sites in the United States, Italy and Spain provided acute and convalescent COVID-19 samples. Sources were T cells, B-cell-depleted T cells, or PBMCs; the material itself was cDNA or gDNA.

Trimming cost V 0 bases and J 5 bases; bases outside gene matches: 12. Germline assignment: CDR1 PRHDT and CDR2 FYEKMQ (reference sequence). The CDR3 contains 17 residues. Per the authors' pipeline: Amplification of reference gene primers was used by the study to estimate nucleated cell counts. Profiled with immunoSEQ multiplex PCR; TCRdb holds only in-frame clones, not every one. The V and J calls and the clone size are those of that table, but D and trimming were determined from the DNA. The sample lists about 260,000 clones, 87% seen once, with approximately 1.4% in the top ten. Sample: peripheral blood. The J gene is TRBJ1-1, the V gene TRBV13, with 7 positions matching TRBD1. This clonotype originated in a woman in her 40s who had recovered from COVID-19. CDR3 DNA: TGTGCCAGCAGCTTAGGGTTCACAGGGGCCCCGGGAACTGAAGCTTTCTTT. Its translation is CASSLGFTGAPGTEAFF.